What follows is one T cell receptor beta chain and its context. Using immunoSEQ multiplex PCR, the repertoire was profiled, and TCRdb retains in-frame clones only, with some absent. The table has approximately 390,000 clones, 87% seen once. Deletions cut 6 bases from V and 0 bases from J, with 26 bases between. Germline CDR1 and CDR2: SQVTM and ANQGSEA. This CDR3 has 18 residues. The sample is drawn from a study of blood T cell repertoires in COVID-19. The TCR comes from a woman in her forties or fifties who had recovered from COVID-19. The V call is TRBV29-1, the J call TRBJ1-2, with D tentatively TRBD1 (5 bases). The source material was PBMCs or T cells enriched from blood (not recorded which). The CDR3 loop is CSVIPLIYTGIANYGYTF. CDR3 sequence (DNA): TGCAGCGTGATCCCCCTGATCTATACAGGAATAGCTAACTATGGCTACACCTTC.